These 16 T cell receptor beta chains were sequenced from one sample in a study of T-cell reconstitution after alpha-beta-depleted transplantation in children. The TCRbeta library incorporated unique molecular identifiers. MiXCR, run by TCRdb on the PCR reads, gives a single entry per CDR3 protein. This sample has 200,000 to 250,000 distinct CDR3 sequences; around 8.4% occur once, and the top ten carry about a third. The sequences come from PBMCs, mostly from graft donor cells, collected 360 days after TCRalphabeta/CD19-depleted stem cell transplant. Source of these receptors: a male patient under 10 years old who had a stem cell transplant for acute myeloid leukemia, so the T cells may come from the graft donor.

This clonotype was seen many times. The gene calls are TRBV29-1 and TRBJ2-2, with D maybe TRBD2 (5 bases). Per germline, CDR1 SQVTM and CDR2 ANQGSEA. The germline V and J ends were trimmed by 6 bases and 3 bases, with 20 bases remaining between them. CDR3 length equals 16 residues. The CDR3 region has the DNA TGCAGCGTCGGCGTTAGAGGTGCGGGTTACACCGGGGAGCTGTTTTTT. It encodes CSVGVRGAGYTGELFF.

This clonotype has only a few counts. J is TRBJ2-7 and V is TRBV7-8; 10 nucleotides match TRBD2. The CDR3 runs 17 residues. CDR1 is SGHVS and CDR2 is FQNEAQ in the germline V gene. V trimming: 1 base; J trimming: 3 bases; junction bases outside the gene matches: 9. CDR3 region: CASSLGDIAGGGYEQYF. DNA of the CDR3: TGTGCCAGCAGCTTAGGGGATATAGCGGGAGGTGGCTACGAGCAGTACTTC.

The table lists this clonotype with many counts. The chain is built from TRBV20-1 and TRBJ1-2; TRBD1 agrees at 7 bases. CDR1 DFQATT and CDR2 SNEGSKA come from the germline V gene (reference sequence). Losses at the gene ends were 3 bases for V and 1 base for J; bases not matched to a gene: 2. The CDR3 is 13 residues long. CDR3 bases: TGCAGTGCTAGCCCAGGGGGTAACTATGGCTACACCTTC. As protein: CSASPGGNYGYTF.

Concerning this clonotype: This clone may be a read error of a much larger clone one base away. The chain combines TRBV20-1 with TRBJ1-4; possible D gene TRBD1, 5 bases. The CDR3 consists of 14 residues. Germline V gene lookup returns CDR1 DFQATT and CDR2 SNEGSKA (reference sequence). CDR3 loop: CSARDLRDNEKVFF. Written as DNA, the CDR3 is TGCAGTGCTAGAGATCTCAGGGATAATGAAAAAGTGTTTTTT.

V and J are TRBV18 and TRBJ1-4, with D unclear. The germline V gene has CDR1 KGHSH and CDR2 LQKENI. The CDR3 is made up of 15 amino acids. The V end was cut by 2 bases, the J end by 5 bases, with 12 bases between. The CDR3 nucleotides read TGTGCCAGCTCACCAATACCCTCGACCAATGAAAAACTGTTTTTT. Its translation is CASSPIPSTNEKLFF.

For this clonotype: One base away lies a much larger clone, so this may be a sequencing read error. This chain links TRBV5-1 with TRBJ2-2; no firm D call. Germline CDR1 SGHRS, CDR2 YFSETQ. The CDR3 covers 16 residues. V lost 4 bases, J lost 2 bases, and 15 bases lay in between. The DNA for the CDR3 is TGCGCCAGCAGCGCGCCCCAAACGGCCAACACCGGGGAGCTGTTTTTT. Its translation is CASSAPQTANTGELFF.

V gene TRBV6-5 combines with J gene TRBJ2-2; D is undetermined. Per germline, CDR1 MNHEY and CDR2 SVGAGI. V was pared by 4 bases and J by 0 bases, with 12 bases between. The CDR3 runs to 16 residues. The CDR3 nucleotides are TGTGCCAGCAGTTCCTCACTGCCCGCGAACACCGGGGAGCTGTTTTTT. It translates to CASSSSLPANTGELFF.

The rearrangement links TRBV24-1 to TRBJ2-5, with D perhaps matching TRBD1 or TRBD2 (6 bases each). The CDR3 extends over 15 amino acids. Deletions cut 6 bases from V and 3 bases from J, with 16 bases between. Germline V CDR1 and CDR2: KGHDR, SFDVKD. CDR3 region: CATSKEGGREETQYF. CDR3 nucleotide sequence: TGTGCCACCAGTAAAGAGGGGGGAAGGGAAGAGACCCAGTACTTC.

This clonotype was detected only a few times. The rearrangement joins TRBV7-9 to TRBJ1-1; possible D gene TRBD1, 5 bases. Germline CDR1 is SEHNR and CDR2 is FQNEAQ (reference sequence). V was shortened by 4 bases and J by 4 bases, with 13 bases between the two germline ends. This CDR3 has 14 amino acids. CDR3 in DNA: TGTGCCAGCAGCTCCAAGGGGTCGGGCACTGAAGCTTTCTTT. It specifies CASSSKGSGTEAFF.

This chain joins TRBV5-1 and TRBJ2-5; TRBD1 aligns across 12 bases. Germline V gene data show CDR1 as SGHRS and CDR2 as YFSETQ. V lost 2 bases and J lost 7; bases outside the gene matches: 6. This CDR3 has 15 amino acids. CDR3 nucleotides: TGCGCCAGCAGCTTAGGGACAGGGGGCATAGGGACCCAGTACTTC. This sequence encodes CASSLGTGGIGTQYF.

This clonotype occurred a few times. J is TRBJ1-5 and V is TRBV6-2 or TRBV6-3; 7 positions match TRBD1. The CDR3 runs 14 residues. The germline V gene has CDR1 MNHEY and CDR2 SVGEGT. Trimming removed 3 bases from V and 5 bases from J; junction bases left unmatched: 4. CDR3 protein: CASSYDREDQPQHF. CDR3 DNA: TGTGCCAGCAGTTATGACAGGGAGGATCAGCCCCAGCATTTT.

This clonotype was seen many times. The V gene is TRBV5-1, the J gene TRBJ2-1, with D uncertain. V was cut by 2 bases and J by 8 bases, with 23 bases left in between. This CDR3 has 17 residues. The germline V gene has CDR1 SGHRS and CDR2 YFSETQ. As DNA, the CDR3 is TGCGCCAGCAGCTTCGTGAAGGATTCTATATCTATCGATGAGCAGTTCTTC. Its translation: CASSFVKDSISIDEQFF.

This clonotype was seen ten or more times. The rearrangement links TRBV18 to TRBJ2-5; TRBD1 agrees at 7 bases. With 2 bases clipped from V and 5 bases from J, the junction kept 2 bases outside the gene matches. In germline, CDR1 is KGHSH, CDR2 LQKENI. The CDR3 extends over 13 amino acids. The CDR3 sequence: CASSPGTVETQYF. In nucleotides, the CDR3 is TGTGCCAGCTCACCAGGGACAGTCGAGACCCAGTACTTC.

The sample holds a few counts of this clonotype. V is TRBV12-3 or TRBV12-4 and J is TRBJ1-5; the D is unclear. The CDR3 extends over 13 amino acids. V lost 4 bases to trimming and J lost 9 bases, with 13 bases between them. CDR3 loop: CASSSHAGGPQHF. The CDR3 nucleotides are TGTGCCAGCAGTTCCCATGCTGGTGGGCCCCAGCATTTT.

The genes are TRBV7-3 and TRBJ2-4, with D perhaps TRBD1 (6 bases). The CDR3 sequence is 13 residues long. Germline-derived CDR1 and CDR2 are SGHTA and FQGTGA. V gave up 2 bases and J gave up 8 bases, with 10 bases separating them. The CDR3 is CASSLRAGDIQYF. CDR3 nucleotide sequence: TGTGCCAGCAGCTTACGGGCAGGGGACATTCAGTACTTC.

This clonotype was detected many times. V usage is TRBV19 and J usage is TRBJ2-2; the D is unclear. The length of the CDR3 is 13 residues. Per germline, CDR1 LNHDA and CDR2 SQIVND (reference sequence). V lost 6 bases to trimming and J lost 1 base, with 6 bases between them. CDR3 in DNA: TGTGCCAGTAGAAACCGGAACACCGGGGAGCTGTTTTTT. This gives the protein CASRNRNTGELFF.